This T cell receptor (beta chain) was obtained from a study of CD8 T cells in Susac syndrome. Trimming took 2 bases from V and 5 from J, leaving 15 bases between them. CDR3 length equals 15 residues. CDR1 and CDR2 from the germline V gene are LNHDA and SQIVND (reference sequence). This clonotype was found once. The RNA, about 0.45 to 1 ug, was put through reverse transcription using random hexamers. TCRdb reprocessed the immunoSEQ multiplex PCR reads via MiXCR and lists one record per CDR3 protein. The table records 120,000 or so distinct CDR3 sequences, roughly 94% of them present only once. This TCR came from a human donor in good health. The chain employs TRBV19 and TRBJ1-1; possible D gene TRBD1, 5 bases. The sample comprised CD4+ T cells from PBMCs. The CDR3 DNA reads TGTGCCAGTAGTATATTTCTAGGACAAGGAACTGAAGCTTTCTTT. Residues: CASSIFLGQGTEAFF.